The 7 T cell receptor beta chains given below trace back to one sample, sequenced in a study of shared clonotypes between healthy human individuals. Only in-frame clones appear in the TCRdb table, and some are missing; sequencing was by immunoSEQ multiplex PCR. The sample has about 480,000 clones; almost 80% are singletons. Sequencing input: PBMCs. Every receptor here comes from a woman in her thirties or forties in good health. Some clones in this sample may be carry-over from other donors' samples.

The chain couples TRBV7-8 to TRBJ2-3; 7 bases agree with TRBD2. Germline V lookup: CDR1 SGHVS, CDR2 FQNEAQ. CDR3 length: 16 residues. V was clipped by 5 bases and J by 6 bases; unmatched bases: 14. The CDR3 DNA reads as TGTGCCAGCAGCCTCCGCGCTGGGGAGGGCCCGGATACGCAGTATTTT. It encodes CASSLRAGEGPDTQYF.

The chain employs TRBV4-2 and TRBJ2-7; perhaps TRBD2 as D (6 bases). Germline V CDR1 and CDR2: LGHNA, YNFKEQ. Trimming cost V 1 base and J 1 base, with 26 bases left between them. This CDR3 comprises 20 residues. CDR3 DNA: TGTGCCAGCAGCCAAGTAAAGACTTCCCGAGGGCGACTAGGGTCCTACGAGCAGTACTTC. This sequence encodes CASSQVKTSRGRLGSYEQYF.

The rearrangement uses TRBV7-2 and TRBJ2-3; the match to TRBD2 covers 10 bases. The CDR3 length is 15 residues. V shed 1 base, J shed 6 bases, and the junction held 4 bases outside the gene matches. In germline, CDR1 is SGHTA, CDR2 FQGNSA. CDR3 protein: CASSLDSGRPDTQYF. The CDR3 DNA follows: TGTGCCAGCAGCTTAGATAGCGGGAGGCCCGATACGCAGTATTTT.

This clone was seen many times. This chain links TRBV28 with TRBJ1-2; D is unresolved. CDR3 size: 11 residues. CDR1 and CDR2 (germline): MDHEN, SYDVKM. Trimming pared 7 bases from V and 5 bases from J, leaving 8 bases between. The chain's CDR3 is CASTSWYGYTF. Written as DNA, the CDR3 is TGTGCCAGCACCTCCTGGTATGGCTACACCTTC.

J is TRBJ1-1 and V is TRBV4-1; no clear D gene. Germline-derived CDR1 and CDR2 are MGHRA and YSYEKL. The V gene lost 1 base and the J gene lost 4 bases, with 10 bases spanning the gap. This CDR3 contains 14 residues. In DNA form, the CDR3 reads TGCGCCAGCAGCCAAGGATCCGTGTTCACTGAAGCTTTCTTT. This codes for CASSQGSVFTEAFF.

V and J are TRBV28 and TRBJ1-2, with D perhaps matching TRBD1 (5 bases). V dropped 6 bases and J dropped 1 base, with 12 bases sitting between them. The CDR3 spans 14 residues. The germline CDR1 and CDR2 sequences are MDHEN and SYDVKM. The CDR3 bases are TGTGCCAGCAGCCAACCCCAGGGTAACTATGGCTACACCTTC. It encodes CASSQPQGNYGYTF.

The rearrangement joins TRBV29-1 to TRBJ2-6, with 7 nucleotides matching TRBD1. The CDR3 covers 15 residues. The V segment lost 6 bases and the J segment 0 bases; nucleotides outside the gene matches: 5. Germline V gives CDR1 SQVTM, CDR2 ANQGSEA. CDR3 loop: CSVGQPNSGANVLTF. The CDR3 region has the DNA TGCAGCGTGGGACAGCCTAACTCTGGGGCCAACGTCCTGACTTTC.